The source of this T cell receptor (beta chain) is a study of T cell changes during pregnancy in multiple sclerosis. The V and J ends lost 3 bases and 2 bases respectively, with 5 bases between them. This CDR3 contains 13 residues. The germline V gene has CDR1 SNHLY and CDR2 FYNNEI. The data were produced by immunoSEQ multiplex PCR, yet TCRdb's version contains in-frame clones alone and is incomplete. There are 100,000 or so clones in the sample; more than 80% occur only once, and about 1.3% lies in the top ten. The origin of this receptor is a female donor with multiple sclerosis, enrolled in a pregnancy study. V gene TRBV2 combines with J gene TRBJ2-1; no firm D call. This material consisted of peripheral blood, taken in the second trimester of pregnancy. In nucleotides, the CDR3 is TGTGCCAGCAGTGATGGCACCTACAATGAGCAGTTCTTC. Translation: CASSDGTYNEQFF. The whole variable domain, remainder taken from reference TRBV2 and TRBJ2-1, is EPEVTQTPSHQVTQMGQEVILRCVPISNHLYFYWYRQILGQKVEFLVSFYNNEISEKSEIFDDQFSVERPDGSNFTLKIRSTKLEDSAMYFCASSDGTYNEQFFGPGTRLTVL.